This T cell receptor beta chain was found in a study of blood T cell repertoires in COVID-19. The method was immunoSEQ multiplex PCR; TCRdb's version includes in-frame clones alone and lacks a portion of them. Counted here are about 230,000 clones, approximately 85% occurring once; the ten biggest clones make up just under 1%. The CDR3 is 13 residues long. Germline lookup yields CDR1 MNHEY and CDR2 SVGAGI. V lost 4 bases, J lost 4 bases, and 4 bases stayed unmatched. Regarding this clone: This same CDR3 is encoded by further DNA sequences in the sample.

This rearrangement joins TRBV6-5 to TRBJ2-7; TRBD1 matches at 7 bases. This TCR was sampled from a man aged 40-55 years with acute or convalescent COVID-19. Sequenced: peripheral blood. CDR3 DNA sequence: TGTGCCAGCAGTTCCACAGGGGTTTACGAGCAGTACTTC. Protein: CASSSTGVYEQYF.